The T cell receptor (beta chain) described here comes from a study of T cells in Graves' hyperthyroidism and ophthalmopathy. The overall study: Peripheral blood was acquired at first diagnosis, ahead of any therapy whatsoever. Study results and limitations: In validation, the model predicted ophthalmopathy. These predictions came a median roughly 6 months before onset. Most expanded thyroid clonotypes above 0.001 recurred in blood.

It was RNA transcripts that yielded the amplified TCR beta CDR3 regions. HTBI primers were used for first-round RT-PCR of the TCR CDR3. TCRdb re-called the multiplex PCR reads through MiXCR, storing one row per CDR3 protein. The sample comprises about 270,000 distinct CDR3 sequences, about 20% of which are singletons, and over 55% rests with the top ten. V gave up 2 bases and J gave up 2 bases, with 14 bases separating them. The germline V gene has CDR1 SNHLY and CDR2 FYNNEI. This CDR3 has 16 amino acids. For this clonotype: The antigen is unknown.

Diagnoses rested on clinical symptoms, serum thyroxine and TRAb, thyroid ultrasound and orbital computed tomography. The TCR originated in a man under 40 with Graves' ophthalmopathy. Specimen: blood. The J gene is TRBJ2-3, the V gene TRBV2, with a tentative D call TRBD2 (7 bases). In DNA form, the CDR3 reads TGTGCCAGCAGTGAACAGGCGGGGGCGTTCACAGATACGCAGTATTTT. Translation gives CASSEQAGAFTDTQYF.